This T cell receptor (beta chain) is drawn from a study of blood T cell repertoires in COVID-19. The CDR3 consists of 12 residues. Germline CDR1 MDHEN, CDR2 SYDVKM. Trimming stripped 6 bases from V and 2 bases from J, with 8 bases between. In the authors' workflow: The assay estimated nucleated cells by amplifying reference gene primers. The protocol was immunoSEQ multiplex PCR, while the TCRdb copy is restricted to in-frame clones and leaves out a portion. For V, J and clone size, that table is used; D and trimming come from the DNA. The sample records some 460,000 clones, nearly 90% being singletons. Comments on this clone: Additional DNA sequences in this sample encode the identical CDR3.

Across about two dozen US areas, participants ranged in age from about 18 to 90 years. Sequencing input: PBMCs or T cells enriched from blood (not recorded which). This chain joins TRBV28 and TRBJ2-7, with a possible D match to TRBD1 (6 bases). The source is a woman aged 18-29 years with acute COVID-19. The CDR3, as DNA: TGTGCCAGCAGCGGACAGACCTACGAGCAGTACTTC. This translates into CASSGQTYEQYF. The variable domain in full, completed from reference TRBV28 and TRBJ2-7, reads DVKVTQSSRYLVKRTGEKVFLECVQDMDHENMFWYRQDPGLGLRLIYFSYDVKMKEKGDIPEGYSVSREKKERFSLILESASTNQTSMYLCASSGQTYEQYFGPGTRLTVT.